This passage covers 26 T cell receptor beta chains from one sample sequenced in a study of CD4+ T cells in melanoma. Data came from immunoSEQ multiplex PCR; TCRdb stores just in-frame clones and leaves some out. The sample gives about 4,200 clones, around 62% of which show up once; about 31% is in the top ten. Source material: cells from a culture (not recorded whether cultured in vitro). All receptors derive from a human donor with melanoma.

By share, this clone ranks as medium-sized. The chain couples TRBV6-4 to TRBJ1-1; the D gene is possibly TRBD1 (5 bases). The CDR3 runs to 14 residues. CDR1 MRHNA and CDR2 SNTAGT come from the germline V gene. Between the trimmed V and J ends, which lost 2 bases and 4 bases, there was a span of 11 bases. The CDR3 region has the DNA TGTGCCAGCAGTGACGGGGGTCCGGGCACTGAAGCTTTCTTT. This encodes CASSDGGPGTEAFF.

CDR3: CASSFTGDRGNTIYF. CDR3 coding DNA: TGCGCCAGCAGCTTTACAGGGGACCGTGGAAACACCATATATTTT. V usage is TRBV5-1 and J usage is TRBJ1-3; 7 bases are a match to TRBD1. The ends lost 2 bases at V and 3 bases at J; junction bases unmatched: 5. Germline CDR1 SGHRS, CDR2 YFSETQ. CDR3 size: 15 residues.

The genes are TRBV4-1 and TRBJ2-3, with TRBD2 identical over 10 bases. Trimming at V came to 3 bases and at J to 2 bases, leaving 8 bases not matched to a gene. This CDR3 contains 17 residues. The germline V gene has CDR1 MGHRA and CDR2 YSYEKL. CDR3 in amino acids: CASSQGSGGLSTDTQYF. In DNA, the CDR3 is TGCGCCAGCAGCCAGGGTAGCGGGGGGTTGTCCACAGATACGCAGTATTTT.

In its sample, this clone ranks as large. The chain employs TRBV6-5 and TRBJ2-7, with 9 bases fitting TRBD2. V shed 8 bases and J 3 bases; nucleotides not matched to a gene: 2. The germline V gene has CDR1 MNHEY and CDR2 SVGAGI. The CDR3 is made up of 12 amino acids. The CDR3 loop reads CASGAGGYEQYF. The CDR3 DNA reads as TGTGCCAGCGGAGCGGGAGGCTACGAGCAGTACTTC.

The V call is TRBV18, the J call TRBJ1-3, with 8 bases identical to TRBD1. The junction had 6 bases not matched to a gene; V was cut back by 9 bases and J by 8 bases. Germline CDR1 reads KGHSH; CDR2 reads LQKENI. This CDR3 is 12 amino acids long. CDR3 in DNA: TGTGCCAGTTCCGACAGGGGAGACACCATATATTTT. Protein sequence: CASSDRGDTIYF.

The chain is built from TRBV6-5 and TRBJ1-1; TRBD1 aligns across 8 bases. Germline loops: CDR1 MNHEY, CDR2 SVGAGI. The V gene end was trimmed by 6 bases and the J gene end by 0 bases; junction bases not matched to a gene: 3. The CDR3 runs to 14 residues. CDR3 DNA sequence: TGTGCCAGCAGGGGGACAGGTTTGAACACTGAAGCTTTCTTT. Amino acid sequence: CASRGTGLNTEAFF.

The chain carries TRBV7-6 and TRBJ1-1; D ambiguous. The germline V gene encodes CDR1 SGHVS and CDR2 FNYEAQ. Trimming cost V 1 base and J 4 bases, with 7 bases left between them. This CDR3 has 13 amino acids. CDR3 amino acids: CASSLDSGTEAFF. CDR3 DNA: TGTGCCAGCAGCTTAGACTCGGGCACTGAAGCTTTCTTT.

V usage is TRBV9 and J usage is TRBJ1-2; possible D gene TRBD1, 5 bases. This CDR3 has 13 amino acids. Germline lookup yields CDR1 SGDLS and CDR2 YYNGEE. The V end lost 4 bases, the J end lost 4 bases, and 11 bases lay between the germline ends. CDR3 in DNA: TGTGCCAGCAGCTTCACCGGGACCTATGGCTACACCTTC. Translation: CASSFTGTYGYTF.

This chain connects TRBV3-1 (or the pseudogene TRBV3-2) to TRBJ1-2; possibly TRBD1 for D (5 bases). Between the trimmed V and J ends, which lost 0 bases and 6 bases, there was a span of 17 bases. The CDR3 loop spans 16 amino acids. CDR1 is LGHDT, CDR2 YNNKEL, per germline (reference sequence). This chain's CDR3 is CASSQDPTGRADGYTF. DNA of the CDR3: TGTGCCAGCAGCCAAGACCCGACTGGCAGGGCGGATGGCTACACCTTC.

This chain uses TRBV7-9 with TRBJ1-1; TRBD1 might be the D (6 bases). CDR3 length: 14 residues. V dropped 8 bases and J dropped 2 bases, with 15 bases sitting between them. CDR1 SEHNR and CDR2 FQNEAQ come from the germline V gene (reference sequence). Written as DNA, the CDR3 is TGTGCCAGCCTACTCACGGGGGCCAACACTGAAGCTTTCTTT. It encodes CASLLTGANTEAFF.

This clone is categorized as medium-sized. The chain combines TRBV6-1 with TRBJ2-7; tentatively, D is TRBD2 (6 bases). Germline V gives CDR1 MNHNS, CDR2 SASEGT. Trimming removed 2 bases from V and 2 bases from J, with 10 bases in between. There are 14 residues in the CDR3. Here the CDR3 reads CASSERDSTYEQYF. The CDR3 DNA is TGTGCCAGCAGTGAAAGGGACTCGACCTACGAGCAGTACTTC.

By sample share, this clone is medium-sized (0.01 to 0.1%). V and J are TRBV4-1 and TRBJ2-3; 10 nucleotides match TRBD1. Germline V gene lookup returns CDR1 MGHRA and CDR2 YSYEKL. V gave up 3 bases and J gave up 5 bases; unmatched junction bases: 8. There are 16 residues in the CDR3. The CDR3 nucleotides are TGCGCCAGCAGCCAGTCGCGGGACAGGGGACTAGATACGCAGTATTTT. Its protein is CASSQSRDRGLDTQYF.

V gene TRBV5-1 combines with J gene TRBJ2-2; TRBD1 is a possible D gene (6 bases). V was clipped by 4 bases and J by 5 bases, with 12 bases between them. The germline V gene encodes CDR1 SGHRS and CDR2 YFSETQ. The CDR3 runs 14 residues. CDR3 sequence: CASSDQGLTGELFF. The CDR3 nucleotides are TGCGCCAGCAGCGATCAGGGGCTGACCGGGGAGCTGTTTTTT. The whole variable domain, filled in from reference TRBV5-1 and TRBJ2-2, reads KAGVTQTPRYLIKTRGQQVTLSCSPISGHRSVSWYQQTPGQGLQFLFEYFSETQRNKGNFPGRFSGRQFSNSRSEMNVSTLELGDSALYLCASSDQGLTGELFFGEGSRLTVL.

The V gene is TRBV5-1, the J gene TRBJ1-6, with a weak D call TRBD1 (5 bases). CDR3 size: 15 residues. Germline V gives CDR1 SGHRS, CDR2 YFSETQ. The ends were cut back, 3 bases at V and 0 bases at J, with 7 bases in the middle. CDR3 residues: CASSSGGSYNSPLHF. CDR3 bases: TGCGCCAGCAGCTCCGGGGGCTCCTATAATTCACCCCTCCACTTT.

The genes are TRBV29-1 and TRBJ2-7, with D tentatively TRBD2 (5 bases). The CDR3 length is 15 residues. The germline V and J ends were trimmed by 4 bases and 6 bases, with 22 bases remaining between them. Per the germline V gene, CDR1 is SQVTM and CDR2 is ANQGSEA. The CDR3 here is CSVVSRTPGSFEQYF. The DNA for the CDR3 is TGCAGCGTTGTTTCCAGGACTCCGGGATCGTTCGAGCAGTACTTC.

The table lists this clone with a few counts. V usage is TRBV7-8 and J usage is TRBJ1-4; D is possibly TRBD1 (6 bases). Trimming took off 5 bases at V and 5 bases at J, with 12 bases between the two ends. This CDR3 contains 14 residues. Per germline, CDR1 SGHVS and CDR2 FQNEAQ. Here the CDR3 reads CASSIRGPNEKLFF. CDR3 bases: TGTGCCAGCAGCATCAGGGGTCCAAATGAAAAACTGTTTTTT.

This chain links TRBV4-2 with TRBJ1-2; 9 nucleotides agree with TRBD1. CDR1 is LGHNA and CDR2 is YNFKEQ in the germline V gene. V dropped 0 bases and J dropped 4; count of bases not matched to a gene: 6. The CDR3 spans 16 residues. CDR3 amino acids: CASSQDLTGGGYGYTF. The CDR3 DNA is TGTGCCAGCAGCCAAGATTTAACAGGGGGCGGCTATGGCTACACCTTC.

The V and J genes are TRBV27 and TRBJ2-3, with 9 bases matching TRBD2. The V gene's germline CDR1 is MNHEY and CDR2 SMNVEV (reference sequence). The J segment lost 5 bases and the V segment lost 4 bases, leaving 7 bases of the junction unmatched. The CDR3 is 15 amino acids. The CDR3 protein is CASSYGGGAIDTQYF. The CDR3 nucleotides are TGTGCCAGCAGTTATGGCGGGGGGGCCATAGATACGCAGTATTTT.

J is TRBJ2-1 and V is TRBV24-1; the match to TRBD2 covers 9 bases. V lost 3 bases to trimming and J lost 5 bases; unmatched junction nucleotides: 7. The CDR3 consists of 16 residues. From germline, CDR1 is KGHDR and CDR2 SFDVKD. The DNA for the CDR3 is TGTGCCACCAGTGATCCAAGCGGGGGGAACAACAATGAGCAGTTCTTC. It translates to CATSDPSGGNNNEQFF.

The chain recombines TRBV9 with TRBJ1-1; 7 nucleotides match TRBD1. Per the germline V gene, CDR1 is SGDLS and CDR2 is YYNGEE. With 3 bases clipped from V and 0 bases from J, the junction kept 8 bases outside the gene matches. The CDR3 contains 16 residues. The CDR3 bases are TGTGCCAGCAGCGCCGGGGGACAGCTGATGAACACTGAAGCTTTCTTT. Its protein is CASSAGGQLMNTEAFF.

This clone was seen a few times. This chain joins TRBV6-2 or TRBV6-3 and TRBJ2-7; the D gene is possibly TRBD2 (5 bases). Germline V gives CDR1 MNHEY, CDR2 SVGEGT. The CDR3 spans 14 residues. V lost 3 bases and J 2 bases, leaving 11 bases between the germline ends. CDR3 DNA sequence: TGTGCCAGCAGTTATCAACTAGGAGCCTACGAGCAGTACTTC. It specifies CASSYQLGAYEQYF.

The chain is built from TRBV18 and TRBJ1-4; the D is unclear. V lost 2 bases and J 0 bases, leaving 7 bases between the germline ends. The CDR3 has 15 residues. Germline CDR1 is KGHSH and CDR2 is LQKENI. CDR3 DNA sequence: TGTGCCAGCTCACCAAGGAGGGCAACTAATGAAAAACTGTTTTTT. Translating it yields CASSPRRATNEKLFF.

This clone was counted a few times. The J gene is TRBJ1-6, the V gene TRBV5-4; 8 bases map to TRBD1. J lost 8 bases, V lost 0 bases, and 7 bases had no gene match. CDR3 length: 16 amino acids. CDR1 is SGHNT, CDR2 YYREEE, per germline (reference sequence). The chain's CDR3 is CASSLAQGRGHSPLHF. The CDR3 nucleotides read TGTGCCAGCAGCTTGGCCCAAGGCAGGGGGCATTCACCCCTCCACTTT.

This clone ranks as large. The chain carries TRBV9 and TRBJ1-1; D is ambiguous. Deletions cut 0 bases from V and 1 base from J, with 4 bases between. This CDR3 has 13 amino acids. The germline gives CDR1 SGDLS, CDR2 YYNGEE. The CDR3 DNA follows: TGTGCCAGCAGCGTAGAGGGGAACACTGAAGCTTTCTTT. Translation: CASSVEGNTEAFF.

This clone is deemed medium-sized. This chain connects TRBV29-1 to TRBJ2-7; D is possibly TRBD1 or TRBD2 (6 bases each). The CDR3 sequence is 16 residues long. V was pared by 4 bases and J by 5 bases, with 24 bases between. The V gene's germline CDR1 is SQVTM and CDR2 ANQGSEA. CDR3 coding DNA: TGCAGCGTTGGGGGGGCCTGGGGGGACCCGGGGGACGAGCAGTACTTC. Translated, it gives CSVGGAWGDPGDEQYF.

The chain uses TRBV19 and TRBJ1-1; D possibly corresponds to TRBD1 (5 bases). The germline V gene has CDR1 LNHDA and CDR2 SQIVND (reference sequence). The length of the CDR3 is 15 residues. Deletions cut 3 bases from V and 1 base from J, with 12 bases between. The CDR3 region has the DNA TGTGCCAGTAGTATCTCGTCAGGGACGAACACTGAAGCTTTCTTT. Its translation is CASSISSGTNTEAFF. Together with reference TRBV19 and TRBJ1-1, the CDR3 gives the full variable domain: DGGITQSPKYLFRKEGQNVTLSCEQNLNHDAMYWYRQDPGQGLRLIYYSQIVNDFQKGDIAEGYSVSREKKESFPLTVTSAQKNPTAFYLCASSISSGTNTEAFFGQGTRLTVV.